The 15 T cell receptor beta chains below were found in one sample sequenced in a study of cytomegalovirus exposure and HLA in healthy donors. The PCR ran on 60 Vbeta and 13 Jbeta primers. Measured with immunoSEQ multiplex PCR; TCRdb has only the in-frame clones, and not every one. The sample has 95,000 to 100,000 clones; around 85% are singletons. Sequenced: PBMCs. Receptor source: a man aged 25-40 years in good health and CMV-seronegative.

The J gene is TRBJ1-1, the V gene TRBV29-1; D unresolved. V gave up 0 bases and J gave up 1 base, with 6 bases separating them. Looked up from germline, CDR1 is SQVTM and CDR2 is ANQGSEA. The CDR3 covers 13 residues. The CDR3 loop reads CSVEEGKNTEAFF. As DNA, the CDR3 is TGCAGCGTTGAAGAGGGCAAGAACACTGAAGCTTTCTTT.

The chain employs TRBV6-6 and TRBJ2-7; D gene uncertain. This CDR3 has 12 amino acids. From germline, CDR1 is MNHNY and CDR2 SVGAGI (reference sequence). The V gene lost 7 bases and the J gene lost 4 bases, with 11 bases spanning the gap. Here the CDR3 reads CASTQQRYEQYF. The DNA for the CDR3 is TGTGCCAGCACCCAACAGAGATACGAGCAGTACTTC.

The rearrangement joins TRBV13 to TRBJ2-3, with 9 nucleotides matching TRBD2. The ends lost 3 bases at V and 0 bases at J; junction bases unmatched: 22. The CDR3 is 22 residues long. Per germline, CDR1 PRHDT and CDR2 FYEKMQ (reference sequence). The CDR3 here is CASSFKDGSLAGLRSSTDTQYF. CDR3 nucleotides: TGTGCCAGCAGCTTTAAGGACGGATCCCTAGCGGGACTACGCTCTAGCACAGATACGCAGTATTTT.

The V and J genes are TRBV10-2 and TRBJ1-4; 9 bases line up with TRBD1. This CDR3 is built from 14 residues. Germline values: CDR1 WSHSY, CDR2 SAAADI. V dropped 6 bases and J dropped 6; count of bases not matched to a gene: 5. Here the CDR3 reads CASRGTGFYEKLFF. CDR3 sequence (DNA): TGCGCCAGCAGGGGGACAGGGTTCTATGAAAAACTGTTTTTT.

This clone was seen only a few times. J is TRBJ2-1 and V is TRBV10-3, with 12 bases matching TRBD1. V shed 6 bases, J shed 8 bases, and the junction held 5 bases outside the gene matches. Germline CDR1 reads ENHRY; CDR2 reads SYGVKD. This CDR3 contains 14 residues. The chain's CDR3 is CAIRPGQGAYEQFF. The CDR3 DNA reads TGTGCCATCAGACCGGGACAGGGGGCTTATGAGCAGTTCTTC.

In its sample, this clone was seen once. This chain joins TRBV7-2 and TRBJ2-7; TRBD2 matches 12 bases. V was pared by 5 bases and J by 7 bases, with 12 bases of the junction left unmatched. From germline, CDR1 is SGHTA and CDR2 FQGNSA. This CDR3 has 16 amino acids. In DNA form, the CDR3 reads TGTGCCAGCAGCCTGCGTCTATCTAGCGGGGGGGTGGAGCAGTACTTC. It translates to CASSLRLSSGGVEQYF.

J is TRBJ1-4 and V is TRBV15, with 7 bases identical to TRBD1. The V and J ends lost 6 bases and 3 bases, in that order; junction bases with no gene match: 10. The CDR3 runs to 16 residues. The V gene's germline CDR1 is LNHNV and CDR2 YYDKDF (reference sequence). The CDR3 DNA is TGTGCCACCAGGAGACGACAGGGTTTGGCTAATGAAAAACTGTTTTTT. This translates into CATRRRQGLANEKLFF.

The gene calls are TRBV7-2 and TRBJ2-7; the D is unclear. Trimming took 1 base from V and 9 from J, leaving 16 bases between them. Germline V gives CDR1 SGHTA, CDR2 FQGNSA. The CDR3 has 14 amino acids. For the CDR3, the DNA is TGTGCCAGCAGCTTAGACAGCCTCCCCATGTCGCAGTACTTC. As protein: CASSLDSLPMSQYF.

This clone occurred once. Here the CDR3 reads CASSDAGESEKLFF. CDR3 DNA: TGTGCCAGCAGTGATGCAGGGGAGAGTGAAAAACTGTTTTTT. V and J are TRBV2 and TRBJ1-4, with D perhaps matching TRBD1 (6 bases). Germline V gene lookup returns CDR1 SNHLY and CDR2 FYNNEI. The CDR3 loop spans 14 amino acids. V lost 3 bases, J lost 7 bases, and 12 bases lay in between.

The chain couples TRBV28 to TRBJ1-1; tentatively, D is TRBD1 (6 bases). Germline CDR1 is MDHEN and CDR2 is SYDVKM. Trimming cost V 3 bases and J 0 bases, with 20 bases left between them. The CDR3 is made up of 18 amino acids. CDR3 sequence reads: CASSLYWGDRRMNTEAFF. In nucleotides, the CDR3 is TGTGCCAGCAGTTTGTATTGGGGAGACAGGCGGATGAACACTGAAGCTTTCTTT.

The chain employs TRBV6-1 and TRBJ1-6; possibly TRBD1 for D (5 bases). The V gene's germline CDR1 is MNHNS and CDR2 SASEGT. Trimming stripped 7 bases from V and 0 bases from J, with 10 bases between. The CDR3 consists of 15 residues. Here the CDR3 DNA reads TGTGCCAGCAACACTGACAGCTCCTATAATTCACCCCTCCACTTT. It translates to CASNTDSSYNSPLHF.

The chain joins TRBV9 to TRBJ2-1, with TRBD2 matching over 10 bases. The CDR3 has 16 residues. The trim removed 3 bases at V and 3 bases at J, leaving 6 bases unmatched. The V gene's germline CDR1 is SGDLS and CDR2 YYNGEE. The CDR3 DNA follows: TGTGCCAGCAGCGAATCTAGCGGGGGTTACTACAATGAGCAGTTCTTC. Its translation: CASSESSGGYYNEQFF.

This sequence joins TRBV7-9 and TRBJ2-3; 7 bases map to TRBD2. The CDR3 sequence is 16 residues long. The germline V gene encodes CDR1 SEHNR and CDR2 FQNEAQ (reference sequence). V dropped 3 bases and J dropped 0; count of bases not matched to a gene: 6. The CDR3 region is CASSFPSGASTDTQYF. The CDR3 DNA sequence: TGTGCCAGCAGCTTCCCGAGCGGGGCTAGCACAGATACGCAGTATTTT.

This clone came up a few times. The chain employs TRBV7-8 and TRBJ1-6; D may be TRBD1 (5 bases). V was pared by 6 bases and J by 4 bases, with 13 bases between. CDR3 size: 15 residues. CDR1 and CDR2 (germline): SGHVS, FQNEAQ. This CDR3 reads CASRPTGVYNSPLHF. The CDR3, as DNA: TGTGCCAGCAGACCAACGGGGGTTTATAATTCACCCCTCCACTTT.

The V and J genes are TRBV19 and TRBJ2-2; 7 bases agree with TRBD1. Looked up from germline, CDR1 is LNHDA and CDR2 is SQIVND (reference sequence). There are 14 residues in the CDR3. V trimming: 6 bases; J trimming: 10 bases; junction bases outside the gene matches: 11. The DNA for the CDR3 is TGTGCCAGTAGCCGAGACAGGGATTGGGAGGAGCTGTTTTTT. Its translation is CASSRDRDWEELFF.